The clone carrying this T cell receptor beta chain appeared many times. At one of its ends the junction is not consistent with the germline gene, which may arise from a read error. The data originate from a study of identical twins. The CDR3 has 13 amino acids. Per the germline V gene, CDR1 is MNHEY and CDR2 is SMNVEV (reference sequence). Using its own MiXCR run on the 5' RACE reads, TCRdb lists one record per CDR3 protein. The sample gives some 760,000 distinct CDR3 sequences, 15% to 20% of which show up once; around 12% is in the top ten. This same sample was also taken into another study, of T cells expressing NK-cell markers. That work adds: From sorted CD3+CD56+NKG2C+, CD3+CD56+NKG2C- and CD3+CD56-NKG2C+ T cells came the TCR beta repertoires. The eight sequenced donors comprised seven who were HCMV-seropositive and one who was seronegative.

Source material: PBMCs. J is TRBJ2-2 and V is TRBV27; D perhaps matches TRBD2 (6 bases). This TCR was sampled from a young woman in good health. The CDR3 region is CASSTAKWGDLFF. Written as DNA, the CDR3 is TGTGCCAGCAGTACCGCCAAATGGGGGGATCTGTTTTTT.